The 24 T cell receptor beta chains presented below share a single source sample, sequenced in a study of blood T cell repertoires in COVID-19. The protocol was immunoSEQ multiplex PCR, while the TCRdb copy is restricted to in-frame clones and leaves out a portion. The table lists roughly 250,000 clones, around 90% of them singletons. Sequencing was performed on peripheral blood. The receptors here all came from a man aged 25-45 years with COVID-19, enrolled during active disease.

V is TRBV7-6 and J is TRBJ2-3, with 13 bases matching TRBD2. Germline loops: CDR1 SGHVS, CDR2 FNYEAQ. V lost 5 bases to trimming and J lost 4 bases; unmatched junction nucleotides: 18. CDR3 size: 20 residues. The CDR3 protein is CASSPRTSGGTHLTSDTQYF. The CDR3 DNA follows: TGTGCCAGCAGCCCCCGGACTAGCGGGGGAACCCACCTCACCTCAGATACGCAGTATTTT.

This rearrangement joins TRBV5-6 to TRBJ1-3, with 7 bases identical to TRBD1. V shed 4 bases and J 0 bases; nucleotides not matched to a gene: 7. The CDR3 consists of 16 residues. Germline CDR1 and CDR2: SGHDT and YYEEEE. CDR3 sequence reads: CASSGGDRPSGNTIYF. CDR3 sequence (DNA): TGTGCCAGCAGCGGTGGGGACAGACCCTCTGGAAACACCATATATTTT.

V is TRBV11-2 and J is TRBJ1-4; possible D gene TRBD1, 5 bases. V was shortened by 3 bases and J by 6 bases, with 11 bases between the two germline ends. The CDR3 consists of 14 residues. The V gene's germline CDR1 is SGHAT and CDR2 FQNNGV. The CDR3 DNA reads as TGTGCCAGCAGCTTTTCGGGGGGTGATGAAAAACTGTTTTTT. It translates to CASSFSGGDEKLFF.

The chain joins TRBV27 to TRBJ1-6; 9 bases align to TRBD1. Trimming cost V 6 bases and J 10 bases; bases outside gene matches: 7. The CDR3 extends over 14 amino acids. Germline V gene sequence: CDR1 MNHEY, CDR2 SMNVEV (reference sequence). CDR3 nucleotides: TGTGCCAGCAGAGTACAGGGGGCCCCCTCACCCCTCCACTTT. Encoded protein: CASRVQGAPSPLHF.

This clone has just one count. The CDR3 is CASSMEGGSHSGNTIYF. DNA for the CDR3: TGTGCCAGTAGTATGGAGGGAGGCTCTCACTCTGGAAACACCATATATTTT. The chain uses TRBV19 and TRBJ1-3; no reliable D call. The CDR3 totals 17 residues. The V gene's germline CDR1 is LNHDA and CDR2 SQIVND (reference sequence). The V and J ends lost 3 bases and 0 bases respectively, with 15 bases between them.

The V gene is TRBV5-5, the J gene TRBJ1-5, with no clear D. CDR1 is SGHKS and CDR2 is YYEKEE in the germline V gene (reference sequence). This CDR3 contains 13 residues. Trimming removed 0 bases at V and 9 bases at J, with 10 bases between. CDR3 amino acids: CASSLGSMRPQHF. The CDR3 DNA follows: TGTGCCAGCAGCTTGGGGAGCATGCGGCCCCAGCATTTT. The entire variable domain, with the rest obtained from reference TRBV5-5 and TRBJ1-5, is as follows: DAGVTQSPTHLIKTRGQQVTLRCSPISGHKSVSWYQQVLGQGPQFIFQYYEKEERGRGNFPDRFSARQFPNYSSELNVNALLLGDSALYLCASSLGSMRPQHFGDGTRLSIL.

The CDR3: CASSGGLAAFF. CDR3 nucleotides: TGTGCCAGCAGCGGGGGTCTAGCGGCCTTCTTC. This chain links TRBV7-9 with TRBJ2-1, with 7 bases lining up with TRBD2. The germline CDR1 and CDR2 sequences are SEHNR and FQNEAQ (reference sequence). J lost 16 bases, V lost 5 bases, and 8 bases had no gene match. This CDR3 spans 11 amino acids.

The J gene is TRBJ2-5, the V gene TRBV6-2 or TRBV6-3; 9 bases are a match to TRBD1. The CDR3 is 15 residues long. V shed 4 bases, J shed 5 bases, and the junction held 8 bases outside the gene matches. Germline V gene sequence: CDR1 MNHEY, CDR2 SVGEGT. CDR3 nucleotide sequence: TGTGCCAGCAGTTTCAACAGGGGGCAGTTGGAGACCCAGTACTTC. As protein: CASSFNRGQLETQYF.

The chain links TRBV30 to TRBJ1-6, with a tentative D call TRBD1 (6 bases). The V end lost 0 bases, the J end lost 10 bases, and 13 bases lay between the germline ends. Germline CDR1 GTSNPN, CDR2 SVGIG (reference sequence). The CDR3 extends over 14 amino acids. CDR3 DNA sequence: TGTGCCTGGAGTGTAGGGGGGGAGGGATCACCCCTCCACTTT. It encodes CAWSVGGEGSPLHF.

The chain combines TRBV19 with TRBJ1-2; D gene uncertain. The CDR3 consists of 13 residues. V was pared by 7 bases and J by 7 bases, with 16 bases between. The germline V gene encodes CDR1 LNHDA and CDR2 SQIVND (reference sequence). The CDR3 nucleotides read TGTGCCAGTACCACCTTGCGGGAGCCTGGCTACACCTTC. This gives the protein CASTTLREPGYTF.

This clone is a singleton in its sample. The V call is TRBV19, the J call TRBJ1-4, with D hard to call. The germline V gene encodes CDR1 LNHDA and CDR2 SQIVND (reference sequence). The CDR3 is 13 amino acids. The V gene lost 3 bases and the J gene lost 6 bases, with 8 bases spanning the gap. CDR3 loop: CASSISFDEKLFF. The CDR3 DNA follows: TGTGCCAGTAGTATTTCGTTCGATGAAAAACTGTTTTTT.

CDR3: CASRQTGTGGASNTGELFF. CDR3 nucleotide sequence: TGCGCCAGCAGACAAACCGGGACAGGGGGCGCTTCGAACACCGGGGAGCTGTTTTTT. This rearrangement joins TRBV4-1 to TRBJ2-2; the match to TRBD1 covers 12 bases. This CDR3 has 19 amino acids. V dropped 6 bases and J dropped 0; count of bases not matched to a gene: 11. Germline V gene data show CDR1 as MGHRA and CDR2 as YSYEKL.

The chain links TRBV11-2 to TRBJ2-5; TRBD2 matches at 8 bases. The CDR3 totals 13 residues. The germline CDR1 and CDR2 sequences are SGHAT and FQNNGV. The V segment lost 2 bases and the J segment 5 bases; nucleotides outside the gene matches: 1. The CDR3 bases are TGTGCCAGCAGCTTAAGCGGGGGTGAGACCCAGTACTTC. Protein: CASSLSGGETQYF.

A single count supports this clone. The CDR3 here is CASNRQGPYEQYF. CDR3 bases: TGTGCCAGCAACAGACAGGGACCCTACGAGCAGTACTTC. The chain joins TRBV6-5 to TRBJ2-7, with 7 nucleotides matching TRBD1. Trimming removed 7 bases from V and 2 bases from J; junction bases left unmatched: 5. This CDR3 has 13 residues. CDR1 and CDR2 (germline): MNHEY, SVGAGI.

This clone was picked up a small number of times. The chain has TRBV7-3 and TRBJ2-3; no definite D call. This CDR3 is 14 amino acids long. Trimming stripped 3 bases from V and 4 bases from J, with 11 bases between. The germline gives CDR1 SGHTA, CDR2 FQGTGA. The chain's CDR3 is CASSLAQVPDTQYF. CDR3 bases: TGTGCCAGCAGCTTGGCCCAGGTCCCAGATACGCAGTATTTT. Filled out from reference TRBV7-3 and TRBJ2-3, the complete variable domain reads GAGVSQTPSNKVTEKGKYVELRCDPISGHTALYWYRQSLGQGPEFLIYFQGTGAADDSGLPNDRFFAVRPEGSVSTLKIQRTERGDSAVYLCASSLAQVPDTQYFGPGTRLTVL.

The chain's CDR3 is CASSPPGTGLAYEKLFF. The CDR3 DNA is TGTGCCAGCTCACCACCAGGGACAGGGCTGGCATATGAAAAACTGTTTTTT. This rearrangement joins TRBV18 to TRBJ1-4, with 9 bases that match TRBD1. There are 17 residues in the CDR3. Germline-derived CDR1 and CDR2 are KGHSH and LQKENI. The V segment lost 0 bases and the J segment 6 bases; nucleotides outside the gene matches: 8.

As for this clone: This same CDR3 is encoded by further DNA sequences in the sample. The rearrangement joins TRBV18 to TRBJ2-7; 9 positions agree with TRBD1. The CDR3 is 15 amino acids. CDR1 is KGHSH, CDR2 LQKENI, per germline. After removal of 0 bases from V and 1 base from J, the junction contained 1 base not matched to a gene. CDR3 in DNA: TGTGCCAGCTCACCACCAGGGACAGGGTCCTACGAGCAGTACTTC. Its protein product is CASSPPGTGSYEQYF.

V usage is TRBV19 and J usage is TRBJ1-2, with D tentatively TRBD1 (5 bases). CDR1 and CDR2 from the germline V gene are LNHDA and SQIVND (reference sequence). The CDR3 sequence is 15 residues long. V lost 5 bases and J 0 bases, leaving 13 bases between the germline ends. This CDR3 is CASSAPGVANYGYTF. CDR3 DNA: TGTGCCAGTAGTGCGCCGGGGGTGGCTAACTATGGCTACACCTTC. Full variable domain (rest looked up from reference TRBV19 and TRBJ1-2): DGGITQSPKYLFRKEGQNVTLSCEQNLNHDAMYWYRQDPGQGLRLIYYSQIVNDFQKGDIAEGYSVSREKKESFPLTVTSAQKNPTAFYLCASSAPGVANYGYTFGSGTRLTVV.

V usage is TRBV14 and J usage is TRBJ2-5, with TRBD2 matching over 13 bases. The CDR3 consists of 16 residues. Germline lookup yields CDR1 SGHDN and CDR2 FVKESK. Trimming at V came to 4 bases and at J to 4 bases, leaving 6 bases not matched to a gene. The CDR3 nucleotides are TGTGCCAGCAGCCGGACTAGCGGGGGCTTAGGAGAGACCCAGTACTTC. Translated: CASSRTSGGLGETQYF.

J is TRBJ2-2 and V is TRBV28; 8 bases agree with TRBD2. J lost 3 bases, V lost 5 bases, and 5 bases had no gene match. The CDR3 spans 15 residues. Germline CDR1 MDHEN, CDR2 SYDVKM. DNA of the CDR3: TGTGCCAGCAGTAGTAGCGGGGTGGACACCGGGGAGCTGTTTTTT. This translates into CASSSSGVDTGELFF.

The CDR3 bases are TGTGCCAGCAGTGACAGGGTTATTAATCAGCCCCAGCATTTT. Translating gives CASSDRVINQPQHF. The V call is TRBV2, the J call TRBJ1-5; D might be TRBD1 (5 bases). The CDR3 is 14 residues long. In germline, CDR1 is SNHLY, CDR2 FYNNEI. The V end was cut by 3 bases, the J end by 4 bases, with 10 bases between.

The chain recombines TRBV6-5 with TRBJ1-3; 7 bases are shared with TRBD1. Per the germline V gene, CDR1 is MNHEY and CDR2 is SVGAGI. This CDR3 has 15 residues. The V segment lost 2 bases and the J segment 2 bases; nucleotides outside the gene matches: 3. The CDR3 nucleotides are TGTGCCAGCAGTTACGGGACAGACCCTGGAAACACCATATATTTT. Its protein is CASSYGTDPGNTIYF.

This clone came up once. The chain carries TRBV2 and TRBJ1-1, with D hard to call. Germline V gives CDR1 SNHLY, CDR2 FYNNEI. Trimming took off 7 bases at V and 2 bases at J, with 11 bases between the two ends. The CDR3 is 13 residues long. Here the CDR3 reads CASTVQANTEAFF. DNA of the CDR3: TGTGCCAGCACGGTTCAGGCTAACACTGAAGCTTTCTTT.

The chain links TRBV6-5 to TRBJ2-7, with D possibly TRBD1 on 6 matching bases. The CDR3 length is 14 residues. Germline V CDR1 and CDR2: MNHEY, SVGAGI. V was trimmed by 4 bases and J by 3 bases, leaving 13 bases between them. The DNA of the CDR3 is TGTGCCAGCAGTTTCGCCGGGGACATCTACGAGCAGTACTTC. Its translation is CASSFAGDIYEQYF.